A single sample is the source of the 30 T cell receptor beta chains below, sequenced in a study of blood T cell repertoires in COVID-19 (dated by TCRdb to 2020 to 2022). Library preparation was by the immunoSEQ multiplex PCR assay. TCRdb stores this immuneACCESS table with in-frame sequences only. Part of the clones is absent; in the studies checked, under half of the shortfall reflects unresolved V genes, and no reason is known for the rest. For this sample there are about 80,000 clones; 80% to 85% appear just once. The top ten constitute 30% to 45% of the sample. The source material was peripheral blood. The receptors were sampled from a woman in her 70s with acute or convalescent COVID-19.

This clone was picked up one time. The genes are TRBV5-1 and TRBJ2-7, with D perhaps matching TRBD2 (6 bases). Per germline, CDR1 SGHRS and CDR2 YFSETQ. Trimming pared 0 bases from V and 6 bases from J, leaving 13 bases between. The CDR3 extends over 14 amino acids. CDR3 in amino acids: CASSLAGSLPEQYF. The CDR3 region has the DNA TGCGCCAGCAGCTTGGCCGGGAGCTTGCCCGAGCAGTACTTC.

This clone was counted once. The chain carries TRBV4-1 and TRBJ2-3; 11 nucleotides agree with TRBD2. This CDR3 spans 14 amino acids. The germline V gene encodes CDR1 MGHRA and CDR2 YSYEKL. The J segment lost 5 bases and the V segment lost 3 bases, leaving 1 base of the junction unmatched. The CDR3 spells CASSHTSGGDTQYF. The CDR3, as DNA: TGCGCCAGCAGCCACACTAGCGGGGGAGATACGCAGTATTTT.

The rearrangement joins TRBV5-6 to TRBJ1-4, with 9 bases fitting TRBD1. CDR1 is SGHDT, CDR2 YYEEEE, per germline. Trimming took 5 bases from V and 5 from J; bases not matched to a gene: 7. The CDR3 loop spans 15 amino acids. The chain's CDR3 is CASRVWGTGNEKLFF. In DNA form, the CDR3 reads TGTGCCAGCAGGGTATGGGGGACAGGGAATGAAAAACTGTTTTTT. Drawing the rest from reference TRBV5-6 and TRBJ1-4, the complete variable domain is DAGVTQSPTHLIKTRGQQVTLRCSPKSGHDTVSWYQQALGQGPQFIFQYYEEEERQRGNFPDRFSGHQFPNYSSELNVNALLLGDSALYLCASRVWGTGNEKLFFGSGTQLSVL.

The table lists this clone with a count of one. The rearrangement links TRBV15 to TRBJ2-7, with TRBD1 as a possible D gene (6 bases). V was cut by 0 bases and J by 6 bases, with 15 bases left in between. The length of the CDR3 is 15 residues. Germline lookup yields CDR1 LNHNV and CDR2 YYDKDF (reference sequence). The CDR3 here is CATSRESTGMVEQYF. The CDR3 DNA follows: TGTGCCACCAGCAGAGAGTCGACAGGAATGGTCGAGCAGTACTTC.

The chain carries TRBV24-1 and TRBJ1-4; 9 positions agree with TRBD1. CDR1 and CDR2 (germline): KGHDR, SFDVKD. The V segment lost 3 bases and the J segment 7 bases; nucleotides outside the gene matches: 8. This CDR3 has 16 amino acids. The CDR3 DNA is TGTGCCACCAGTGATCCCCGGGACAGGGAGGGTGAAAAACTGTTTTTT. It yields the protein CATSDPRDREGEKLFF.

The rearrangement uses TRBV30 and TRBJ2-5; 7 nucleotides align to TRBD2. With V trimmed by 2 bases and J by 5 bases, 20 bases remained unmatched. CDR3 length: 18 residues. Germline CDR1 reads GTSNPN; CDR2 reads SVGIG (reference sequence). CDR3 nucleotides: TGTGCCTGGAGTCTCGGGACTACCGACGCCGTTTTCATGGAGACCCAGTACTTC. As protein: CAWSLGTTDAVFMETQYF.

V gene TRBV30 combines with J gene TRBJ1-4, with D unresolved. This CDR3 contains 15 residues. CDR1 GTSNPN and CDR2 SVGIG come from the germline V gene (reference sequence). With 0 bases removed from V and 0 bases from J, the gap between germline ends came to 8 bases. DNA of the CDR3: TGTGCCTGGAGTGTACTGGGAGCAACTAATGAAAAACTGTTTTTT. Amino acids: CAWSVLGATNEKLFF.

The chain combines TRBV21-1 with TRBJ2-7; TRBD2, the D gene given by the table, was not confirmed from the DNA. TRBV21-1 is an annotated pseudogene. The CDR3 totals 23 residues. The CDR3 region is CASSKKGGKPGLEMAEGLREQYF. CDR3 bases: TGTGCCAGCAGCAAAAAGGGTGGAAAACCGGGACTGGAAATGGCTGAGGGGCTACGGGAGCAGTACTTC.

This chain links TRBV19 with TRBJ2-7; possibly TRBD2 for D (6 bases). CDR1 is LNHDA, CDR2 SQIVND, per germline (reference sequence). The CDR3 has 13 amino acids. Trimming pared 2 bases from V and 9 bases from J, leaving 14 bases between. The DNA of the CDR3 is TGTGCCAGTAGTATACGTCCGGGGGAGTCGCAGTACTTC. Its translation: CASSIRPGESQYF.

This clone was found many times. The chain has TRBV24-1 and TRBJ2-1; TRBD2 aligns across 9 bases. CDR3 size: 15 residues. Looked up from germline, CDR1 is KGHDR and CDR2 is SFDVKD. Unmatched junction bases numbered 7, after V lost 3 bases and J lost 8 bases. In DNA form, the CDR3 reads TGTGCCACCAGTGATCGGTCTAGCGGGACCGATGAGCAGTTCTTC. It is translated as CATSDRSSGTDEQFF.

The CDR3 protein is CASSMGSRSGNTIYF. CDR3 coding DNA: TGTGCCAGTAGTATGGGCAGCCGCTCTGGAAACACCATATATTTT. The chain employs TRBV19 and TRBJ1-3; D gene ambiguous. This CDR3 region has 15 residues. Trimming removed 3 bases from V and 0 bases from J, with 9 bases in between. Germline assignment: CDR1 LNHDA and CDR2 SQIVND (reference sequence).

There are a few counts of this clone. The gene calls are TRBV6-6 and TRBJ2-2; D is possibly TRBD1 (6 bases). CDR1 and CDR2 (germline): MNHNY, SVGAGI (reference sequence). The CDR3 extends over 13 amino acids. Between the trimmed V and J ends, which lost 6 bases and 4 bases, there was a span of 9 bases. The CDR3 nucleotides read TGTGCCAGCAGCGGGACAACCACCGGGGAGCTGTTTTTT. Its protein is CASSGTTTGELFF.

The CDR3 spells CASTMRGRGEKLFF. CDR3 DNA: TGTGCCAGCACTATGAGGGGGCGCGGTGAAAAACTGTTTTTT. The chain links TRBV2 to TRBJ1-4, with 7 bases matching TRBD1. Germline CDR1 reads SNHLY; CDR2 reads FYNNEI. There are 14 residues in the CDR3. The junction had 9 bases not matched to a gene; V was cut back by 7 bases and J by 7 bases. The full variable domain, its missing parts supplied by reference TRBV2 and TRBJ1-4, is EPEVTQTPSHQVTQMGQEVILRCVPISNHLYFYWYRQILGQKVEFLVSFYNNEISEKSEIFDDQFSVERPDGSNFTLKIRSTKLEDSAMYFCASTMRGRGEKLFFGSGTQLSVL.

This rearrangement joins TRBV5-4 to TRBJ1-4; D is perhaps TRBD1 (6 bases). This CDR3 spans 15 amino acids. CDR1 is SGHNT and CDR2 is YYREEE in the germline V gene (reference sequence). Trimming took 4 bases from V and 8 from J, leaving 18 bases between them. This CDR3 is CASSRSGEGGEKLFF. Written as DNA, the CDR3 is TGTGCCAGCAGCAGATCAGGGGAGGGTGGAGAAAAACTGTTTTTT.

The chain carries TRBV24-1 and TRBJ2-1; the D is unclear. The CDR3 length is 17 residues. Trimming shortened V by 2 bases and J by 0 bases, and 13 bases separated the two germline ends. Germline loops: CDR1 KGHDR, CDR2 SFDVKD. CDR3 DNA: TGTGCCACCAGTGATTCATACTCCTCAAGCTCCTACAATGAGCAGTTCTTC. It yields the protein CATSDSYSSSSYNEQFF.

The chain links TRBV5-1 to TRBJ2-1, with D possibly matching TRBD1 (5 bases). V gave up 1 base and J gave up 7 bases, with 15 bases separating them. Germline CDR1 reads SGHRS; CDR2 reads YFSETQ. The CDR3 runs to 15 residues. As DNA, the CDR3 is TGCGCCAGCAGCTTGAAAACAGGTTCGGGTAATGAGCAGTTCTTC. It codes for CASSLKTGSGNEQFF.

The CDR3 is CASSASQGITYEQYF. In nucleotides, the CDR3 is TGTGCCAGCAGCGCCTCACAGGGAATTACCTACGAGCAGTACTTC. V is TRBV7-2 and J is TRBJ2-7, with TRBD1 as a possible D gene (6 bases). The CDR3 consists of 15 residues. Germline loops: CDR1 SGHTA, CDR2 FQGNSA. Trimming took 5 bases from V and 2 from J, leaving 16 bases between them.

V gene TRBV5-1 combines with J gene TRBJ1-2, with 10 bases matching TRBD1. Germline V lookup: CDR1 SGHRS, CDR2 YFSETQ. J gave up 8 bases and V 0 bases, and 4 bases lay outside the gene matches. The CDR3 contains 14 residues. CDR3 sequence: CASSLDDRGRGYTF. CDR3 coding DNA: TGCGCCAGCAGCTTGGATGACAGGGGGCGAGGCTACACCTTC.

Here the CDR3 reads CASSPQGAGMRTYEQYF. DNA of the CDR3: TGTGCCAGCAGCCCCCAGGGCGCGGGGATGAGGACCTACGAGCAGTACTTC. This chain links TRBV7-8 with TRBJ2-7; TRBD2 might be the D (6 bases). The CDR3 has 17 residues. Germline loops: CDR1 SGHVS, CDR2 FQNEAQ. Between the trimmed V and J ends, which lost 5 bases and 2 bases, there was a span of 22 bases.

This clone has a single count. The V gene is TRBV2, the J gene TRBJ2-1, with 7 bases lining up with TRBD1. J gave up 11 bases and V 3 bases, and 4 bases lay outside the gene matches. Germline CDR1 and CDR2: SNHLY and FYNNEI. The CDR3 is made up of 12 amino acids. The CDR3 coding sequence is TGTGCCAGCAGTGACAGGGGGATCAAGCAGTTCTTC. Translation gives CASSDRGIKQFF.

The CDR3 nucleotides read TGCGCCAGCAGCCTGACAGGGGATGAGACCCAGTACTTC. Its protein is CASSLTGDETQYF. The V call is TRBV5-1, the J call TRBJ2-5; 8 bases line up with TRBD1. V lost 4 bases and J lost 5; bases outside the gene matches: 4. Germline V CDR1 and CDR2: SGHRS, YFSETQ. This CDR3 contains 13 residues.

The rearrangement joins TRBV5-1 to TRBJ2-7; a weak D match, TRBD1 (6 bases). CDR1 and CDR2 from the germline V gene are SGHRS and YFSETQ. This CDR3 is 14 amino acids long. Trimming took off 1 base at V and 4 bases at J, with 12 bases between the two ends. CDR3 sequence reads: CASSLSTGGYEQYF. The CDR3 DNA is TGCGCCAGCAGCTTGTCGACAGGTGGTTACGAGCAGTACTTC.

This clone has only a few counts. This rearrangement joins TRBV19 to TRBJ1-2; D perhaps matches TRBD1 (5 bases). Germline V gene sequence: CDR1 LNHDA, CDR2 SQIVND (reference sequence). The CDR3 totals 13 residues. The V end lost 3 bases, the J end lost 8 bases, and 13 bases lay between the germline ends. The CDR3, as DNA: TGTGCCAGTAGTATTCAAGGGGAATTGGGCTACACCTTC. Amino acid sequence: CASSIQGELGYTF.

This sequence joins TRBV4-1 and TRBJ1-5; TRBD1 is a possible D gene (6 bases). Trimming left V 0 bases short and J 3 bases short, with 12 bases between. Germline CDR1 is MGHRA and CDR2 is YSYEKL. There are 16 residues in the CDR3. The CDR3: CASSQEPGGLNQPQHF. The DNA for the CDR3 is TGCGCCAGCAGCCAAGAGCCCGGGGGGCTCAATCAGCCCCAGCATTTT.

The chain carries TRBV6-1 and TRBJ2-7; 10 nucleotides agree with TRBD2. This CDR3 has 18 amino acids. J was trimmed by 0 bases and V by 1 base; bases with no gene match: 9. Germline values: CDR1 MNHNS, CDR2 SASEGT. The CDR3 bases are TGTGCCAGCAGTGAAGGCCGGACTAGCGGAGCGACCTCCTACGAGCAGTACTTC. It is translated as CASSEGRTSGATSYEQYF.

This chain links TRBV2 with TRBJ1-4; D gene ambiguous. V was cut by 2 bases and J by 7 bases, with 14 bases left in between. Looked up from germline, CDR1 is SNHLY and CDR2 is FYNNEI. The CDR3 length is 15 residues. The CDR3 sequence: CASSEFSASSEKLFF. The CDR3 DNA follows: TGTGCCAGCAGTGAATTTAGCGCATCCAGTGAAAAACTGTTTTTT.

The V call is TRBV7-2, the J call TRBJ1-5, with 11 bases identical to TRBD1. Unmatched junction bases numbered 7, after V lost 6 bases and J lost 9 bases. Germline V gene data show CDR1 as SGHTA and CDR2 as FQGNSA. The CDR3 is 14 amino acids. The CDR3 loop reads CASSMDRGLGPQHF. The CDR3 DNA follows: TGTGCCAGCAGTATGGACAGGGGGCTCGGGCCCCAGCATTTT.

This chain links TRBV19 with TRBJ2-5; maybe TRBD1 (5 bases). Trimming cost V 9 bases and J 4 bases, with 24 bases left between them. Germline loops: CDR1 LNHDA, CDR2 SQIVND (reference sequence). CDR3 length equals 16 residues. The CDR3 here is CASSGDRSGLGETQYF. DNA for the CDR3: TGTGCCAGCTCAGGAGACAGATCTGGCCTGGGAGAGACCCAGTACTTC.

A remark on this clone: This CDR3 is also generated by other DNA sequences in the sample. The CDR3 coding sequence is TGCGCCAGCAGCTTGGACAGTAACTATGGCTACACCTTC. This sequence encodes CASSLDSNYGYTF. The chain has TRBV5-1 and TRBJ1-2, with D hard to call. This CDR3 is 13 amino acids long. The germline V and J ends were trimmed by 0 bases and 1 base, with 4 bases remaining between them. Per germline, CDR1 SGHRS and CDR2 YFSETQ.

This clone came up a few times. Additional DNA sequences in this sample encode the identical CDR3. The chain has TRBV7-2 and TRBJ2-5, with 7 bases matching TRBD1. CDR1 SGHTA and CDR2 FQGNSA come from the germline V gene. The CDR3 runs 13 residues. V shed 4 bases, J shed 2 bases, and the junction held 1 base outside the gene matches. The CDR3 reads CASSWTGQETQYF. The CDR3 DNA reads TGTGCCAGCAGCTGGACAGGACAAGAGACCCAGTACTTC.